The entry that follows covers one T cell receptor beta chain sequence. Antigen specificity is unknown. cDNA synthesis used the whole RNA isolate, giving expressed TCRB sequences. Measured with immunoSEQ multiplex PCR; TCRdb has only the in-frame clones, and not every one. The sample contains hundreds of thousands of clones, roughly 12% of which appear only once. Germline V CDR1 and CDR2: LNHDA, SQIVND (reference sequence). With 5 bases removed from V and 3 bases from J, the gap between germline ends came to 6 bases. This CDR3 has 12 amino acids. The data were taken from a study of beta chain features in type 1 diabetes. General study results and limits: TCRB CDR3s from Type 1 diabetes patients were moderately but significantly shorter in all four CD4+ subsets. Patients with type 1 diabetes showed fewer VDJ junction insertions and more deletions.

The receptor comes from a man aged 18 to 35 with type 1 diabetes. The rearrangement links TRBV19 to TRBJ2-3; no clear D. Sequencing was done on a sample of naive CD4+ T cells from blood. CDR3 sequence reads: CASSFQTDTQYF. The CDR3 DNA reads TGTGCCAGTAGTTTCCAAACAGATACGCAGTATTTT. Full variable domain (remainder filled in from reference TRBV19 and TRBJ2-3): DGGITQSPKYLFRKEGQNVTLSCEQNLNHDAMYWYRQDPGQGLRLIYYSQIVNDFQKGDIAEGYSVSREKKESFPLTVTSAQKNPTAFYLCASSFQTDTQYFGPGTRLTVL.